Following are 13 T cell receptor beta chains from one sample sequenced in a study of cytomegalovirus exposure and HLA in healthy donors (dated by TCRdb to 2016 to 2017). The library was generated by the immunoSEQ multiplex PCR assay. TCRdb holds this immuneACCESS table with in-frame rearrangements only. Some clones are missing; in checked studies, unresolved V genes explain under half, and the rest has no known cause. The sample yields about 130,000 clones; 75% to 90% were counted once. The ten most abundant clones make up 6.2% of the sample. Sequenced: PBMCs. The receptor source for this set is a woman in her 30s in good health and CMV-seropositive.

The CDR3 loop is CASSLEGAGETQYF. DNA of the CDR3: TGCGCCAGCAGCTTGGAGGGGGCGGGAGAGACCCAGTACTTC. The V gene is TRBV5-1, the J gene TRBJ2-5; 7 bases align to TRBD1. With V trimmed by 0 bases and J by 4 bases, 3 bases remained unmatched. The CDR3 loop spans 14 amino acids. In germline, CDR1 is SGHRS, CDR2 YFSETQ.

The rearrangement links TRBV28 to TRBJ2-7; 10 bases map to TRBD2. The J segment lost 2 bases and the V segment lost 6 bases, leaving 4 bases of the junction unmatched. CDR3 length: 14 residues. Germline assignment: CDR1 MDHEN and CDR2 SYDVKM. CDR3 sequence (DNA): TGTGCCAGCAGACTAGCGGGACAACCCTACGAGCAGTACTTC. Amino acids: CASRLAGQPYEQYF.

The chain has TRBV6-5 and TRBJ1-2; D remains unclear. V was trimmed by 2 bases and J by 7 bases, leaving 11 bases between them. Germline V gene data show CDR1 as MNHEY and CDR2 as SVGAGI. The CDR3 sequence is 13 residues long. The CDR3 region has the DNA TGTGCCAGCAGTTACGAGGGAGGAAGTGGCTACACCTTC. Protein: CASSYEGGSGYTF.

This sequence joins TRBV27 and TRBJ1-2; 8 bases are shared with TRBD1. The CDR3 runs to 13 residues. Germline lookup yields CDR1 MNHEY and CDR2 SMNVEV (reference sequence). V shed 6 bases and J 0 bases; nucleotides not matched to a gene: 0. The CDR3 region is CASSRGPNYGYTF. CDR3 sequence (DNA): TGTGCCAGCAGCAGGGGGCCTAACTATGGCTACACCTTC.

This chain connects TRBV28 to TRBJ2-5, with 7 bases matching TRBD1. The V gene end was trimmed by 4 bases and the J gene end by 1 base; junction bases not matched to a gene: 9. This CDR3 comprises 16 residues. Germline CDR1 reads MDHEN; CDR2 reads SYDVKM. The CDR3 region has the DNA TGTGCCAGCAGTTCCTCGACAGGGTGGGCCCAAGAGACCCAGTACTTC. The encoded protein is CASSSSTGWAQETQYF.

V gene TRBV28 combines with J gene TRBJ2-7; no definite D call. V lost 5 bases and J lost 13, with 18 bases in between. Germline V gene sequence: CDR1 MDHEN, CDR2 SYDVKM. This CDR3 has 12 residues. As DNA, the CDR3 is TGTGCCAGCAGTCGTTTACAGACGAGCTTCTACTTC. As protein: CASSRLQTSFYF.

The chain carries TRBV6-6 and TRBJ1-1; D is ambiguous. The CDR3 covers 13 residues. Germline V CDR1 and CDR2: MNHNY, SVGAGI (reference sequence). Trimming cost V 2 bases and J 1 base, with 5 bases left between them. The CDR3 DNA reads TGTGCCAGCAGTTACGCAGGGAACACTGAAGCTTTCTTT. Translated: CASSYAGNTEAFF.

V is TRBV15 and J is TRBJ2-7; 11 positions match TRBD2. CDR3 length: 14 amino acids. Unmatched junction bases numbered 2, after V lost 1 base and J lost 6 bases. Germline V gene lookup returns CDR1 LNHNV and CDR2 YYDKDF (reference sequence). This CDR3 is CATSRGLAGIEQYF. The CDR3 coding sequence is TGTGCCACCAGCAGAGGACTAGCGGGAATCGAGCAGTACTTC.

Only a few counts were recorded for this clone. The chain has TRBV18 and TRBJ2-7; tentatively, D is TRBD2 (6 bases). The V gene's germline CDR1 is KGHSH and CDR2 LQKENI. The CDR3 runs 14 residues. Trimming left V 3 bases short and J 3 bases short, with 12 bases between. In DNA form, the CDR3 reads TGTGCCAGCTCACCCCTCAGGAGGGGCTACGAGCAGTACTTC. Amino acids: CASSPLRRGYEQYF.

This sequence joins TRBV4-2 and TRBJ2-7; TRBD2 matches at 9 bases. There are 15 residues in the CDR3. The germline V gene has CDR1 LGHNA and CDR2 YNFKEQ. Trimming cost V 0 bases and J 2 bases; bases outside gene matches: 2. DNA for the CDR3: TGTGCCAGCAGCCAAGAGTGGACTAGCGCCTACGAGCAGTACTTC. It is translated as CASSQEWTSAYEQYF.

This chain uses TRBV5-1 with TRBJ1-3; D gene unclear. Germline CDR1 SGHRS, CDR2 YFSETQ. The germline V and J ends were trimmed by 6 bases and 0 bases, with 10 bases remaining between them. The CDR3 has 14 amino acids. The CDR3 loop reads CASKEGSSGNTIYF. In nucleotides, the CDR3 is TGCGCCAGCAAGGAGGGAAGCTCTGGAAACACCATATATTTT.

The sample holds many counts of this clone. CDR3 DNA: TGTGCCAGCAGTGAAGCGCTTGGAGGCATCTCTGGAAACACCATATATTTT. Translated, it gives CASSEALGGISGNTIYF. This chain connects TRBV6-1 to TRBJ1-3; D not certain. The CDR3 is 17 residues long. The V end lost 0 bases, the J end lost 0 bases, and 12 bases lay between the germline ends. Looked up from germline, CDR1 is MNHNS and CDR2 is SASEGT.

This chain joins TRBV6-4 and TRBJ1-4, with 7 bases fitting TRBD1. The ends lost 3 bases at V and 2 bases at J; junction bases unmatched: 3. CDR3 size: 15 residues. Germline values: CDR1 MRHNA, CDR2 SNTAGT. CDR3 DNA: TGTGCCAGCAGTGATCCGGGACAGACTAATGAAAAACTGTTTTTT. This codes for CASSDPGQTNEKLFF.